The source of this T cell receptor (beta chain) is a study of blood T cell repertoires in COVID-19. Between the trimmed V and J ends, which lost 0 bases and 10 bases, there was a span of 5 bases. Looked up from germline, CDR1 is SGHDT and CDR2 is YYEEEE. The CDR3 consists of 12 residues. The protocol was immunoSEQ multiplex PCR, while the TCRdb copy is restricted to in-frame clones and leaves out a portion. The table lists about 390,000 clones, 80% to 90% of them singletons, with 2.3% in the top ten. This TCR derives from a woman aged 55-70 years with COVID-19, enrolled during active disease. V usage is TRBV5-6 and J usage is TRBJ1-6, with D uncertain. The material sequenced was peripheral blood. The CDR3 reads CASSLERSPLHF. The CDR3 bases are TGTGCCAGCAGCTTGGAGAGATCACCCCTCCACTTT.